The 31 T cell receptor beta chains listed next were all sequenced from one sample in a study of blood T cell repertoires in COVID-19 (dated by TCRdb to 2018 to 2020). Libraries were prepared through the immunoSEQ multiplex PCR assay. In TCRdb, the immuneACCESS table is reduced to in-frame sequences with V and J assigned. These tables do not hold every clone; where another copy was compared, an unresolved V gene accounts for under half, and the others remain unexplained. The sample table records about 34,000 clones; roughly 80% of these occur just once. The ten largest clones represent roughly 14% of the sample. Sample: peripheral blood. The receptors shown here come from a man older than 75 with active or convalescent COVID-19.

The CDR3 is CASSVAVGADYGYTF. The DNA of the CDR3 is TGTGCCAGCAGCGTAGCTGTGGGGGCGGACTATGGCTACACCTTC. The chain uses TRBV9 and TRBJ1-2; TRBD1 might be the D (6 bases). The CDR3 length is 15 residues. V was pared by 0 bases and J by 3 bases, with 12 bases between. Germline CDR1 reads SGDLS; CDR2 reads YYNGEE.

This clone was picked up a small number of times. V is TRBV5-1 and J is TRBJ2-3; the D gene is possibly TRBD1 (5 bases). V shed 0 bases and J shed 6 bases, with 11 bases lying between them. CDR1 SGHRS and CDR2 YFSETQ come from the germline V gene. The CDR3 is 14 residues long. The CDR3 sequence: CASSLESRADTQYF. The CDR3 DNA reads as TGCGCCAGCAGCTTGGAGTCCAGGGCCGATACGCAGTATTTT.

This chain joins TRBV28 and TRBJ1-4; D call uncertain. The CDR3 runs 16 residues. V was pared by 8 bases and J by 0 bases, with 16 bases between. Germline loops: CDR1 MDHEN, CDR2 SYDVKM. The CDR3 DNA reads as TGTGCCAGCTCAGGAGGAGTTACAGCAACTAATGAAAAACTGTTTTTT. Protein product: CASSGGVTATNEKLFF.

The J gene is TRBJ2-3, the V gene TRBV4-2; 9 bases agree with TRBD2. The CDR3 extends over 14 amino acids. CDR1 and CDR2 (germline): LGHNA, YNFKEQ. The junction had 5 bases not matched to a gene; V was cut back by 6 bases and J by 4 bases. CDR3 coding DNA: TGTGCCAGCAGTAGCGGGAGAATCCCAGATACGCAGTATTTT. Protein sequence: CASSSGRIPDTQYF.

V is TRBV4-2 and J is TRBJ1-1; no definite D call. Trimming stripped 0 bases from V and 0 bases from J, with 11 bases between. CDR1 is LGHNA and CDR2 is YNFKEQ in the germline V gene. The CDR3 is 16 residues long. The chain's CDR3 is CASSQDRTHVNTEAFF. CDR3 coding DNA: TGTGCCAGCAGCCAAGATAGAACGCATGTGAACACTGAAGCTTTCTTT.

This sequence joins TRBV5-1 and TRBJ1-5; D gene uncertain. Trimming took off 0 bases at V and 6 bases at J, with 4 bases between the two ends. Germline V lookup: CDR1 SGHRS, CDR2 YFSETQ. The CDR3 has 12 amino acids. Here the CDR3 reads CASSLDGQPQHF. The CDR3 DNA follows: TGCGCCAGCAGCTTGGACGGTCAGCCCCAGCATTTT.

The chain combines TRBV11-3 with TRBJ2-1; 11 bases map to TRBD2. The CDR3 extends over 19 amino acids. CDR1 and CDR2 from the germline V gene are SGHNT and YENEEA. The V and J ends lost 0 bases and 5 bases, in that order; junction bases with no gene match: 12. CDR3: CASSLDSRLAGTSNNEQFF. The CDR3 DNA reads as TGTGCCAGCAGCTTAGATTCTCGACTAGCGGGAACCTCAAACAATGAGCAGTTCTTC. Full variable domain (missing parts from reference TRBV11-3 and TRBJ2-1): EAGVVQSPRYKIIEKKQPVAFWCNPISGHNTLYWYLQNLGQGPELLIRYENEEAVDDSQLPKDRFSAERLKGVDSTLKIQPAELGDSAVYLCASSLDSRLAGTSNNEQFFGPGTRLTVL.

The chain links TRBV7-2 to TRBJ2-7; possible D gene TRBD1, 5 bases. Germline loops: CDR1 SGHTA, CDR2 FQGNSA. The CDR3 consists of 17 residues. Trimming stripped 5 bases from V and 0 bases from J, with 20 bases between. In DNA form, the CDR3 reads TGTGCCAGCAGCCAAACCCAGTTGGGGCCCACCTCCTACGAGCAGTACTTC. This translates into CASSQTQLGPTSYEQYF. The full variable domain, in which reference TRBV7-2 and TRBJ2-7 provide the parts outside the CDR3, is GAGVSQSPSNKVTEKGKDVELRCDPISGHTALYWYRQSLGQGLEFLIYFQGNSAPDKSGLPSDRFSAERTGGSVSTLTIQRTQQEDSAVYLCASSQTQLGPTSYEQYFGPGTRLTVT.

V is TRBV6-2 or TRBV6-3 and J is TRBJ1-2; 8 nucleotides agree with TRBD1. With V trimmed by 4 bases and J by 5 bases, 12 bases remained unmatched. CDR1 is MNHEY, CDR2 SVGEGT, per germline. The CDR3 length is 16 residues. CDR3 amino acids: CASSSSGGQGGYGYTF. The CDR3 DNA sequence: TGTGCCAGCAGTTCGAGCGGAGGACAGGGAGGATATGGCTACACCTTC.

The chain links TRBV13 to TRBJ2-1; TRBD2 agrees at 9 bases. Unmatched junction bases numbered 8, after V lost 5 bases and J lost 3 bases. This CDR3 is 16 amino acids long. Germline V gene sequence: CDR1 PRHDT, CDR2 FYEKMQ (reference sequence). The CDR3 bases are TGTGCCAGCAGCCTAACCGGGACTAGCATCTACAATGAGCAGTTCTTC. Amino acids: CASSLTGTSIYNEQFF.

This chain connects TRBV29-1 to TRBJ2-5, with 9 bases aligning to TRBD1. With 7 bases clipped from V and 4 bases from J, the junction kept 10 bases outside the gene matches. CDR1 SQVTM and CDR2 ANQGSEA come from the germline V gene. The length of the CDR3 is 14 residues. The CDR3 bases are TGCAGCGCAGCGACAGGGGGGGGTGGAGAGACCCAGTACTTC. Translating gives CSAATGGGGETQYF.

This chain connects TRBV18 to TRBJ2-1; perhaps TRBD2 as D (7 bases). V gave up 3 bases and J gave up 7 bases, with 13 bases separating them. The germline CDR1 and CDR2 sequences are KGHSH and LQKENI. The CDR3 is 14 residues long. CDR3 amino acids: CASSPLGGLNEQFF. In DNA form, the CDR3 reads TGTGCCAGCTCACCCCTGGGGGGGCTGAATGAGCAGTTCTTC.

This clone appeared a few times. The chain uses TRBV16 and TRBJ2-7; D uncertain. Germline V gene lookup returns CDR1 KGHSY and CDR2 FQNENV. Trimming removed 2 bases from V and 2 bases from J, with 13 bases in between. This CDR3 spans 15 amino acids. CDR3 in DNA: TGTGCCAGCAGCCAAGTCGAGACGGGTACCTACGAGCAGTACTTC. It is translated as CASSQVETGTYEQYF.

The chain recombines TRBV7-9 with TRBJ2-1; D not certain. CDR1 SEHNR and CDR2 FQNEAQ come from the germline V gene (reference sequence). The length of the CDR3 is 13 residues. Trimming took 7 bases from V and 2 from J, leaving 9 bases between them. The CDR3 coding sequence is TGTGCCAGCAAACCGCGCCCCTACAATGAGCAGTTCTTC. Its protein product is CASKPRPYNEQFF.

This clone was found a few times. This chain joins TRBV6-6 and TRBJ2-1, with a possible D match to TRBD2 (5 bases). The V end lost 5 bases, the J end lost 5 bases, and 22 bases lay between the germline ends. Germline V gene sequence: CDR1 MNHNY, CDR2 SVGAGI (reference sequence). This CDR3 is built from 17 residues. The chain's CDR3 is CASSPESWAGYNNEQFF. CDR3 nucleotides: TGTGCCAGCAGTCCGGAATCATGGGCGGGCTATAACAATGAGCAGTTCTTC.

V is TRBV11-1 and J is TRBJ1-6, with 7 bases aligning to TRBD1. Germline loops: CDR1 SGHAT, CDR2 FQDESV (reference sequence). This CDR3 region has 14 residues. Trimming cost V 4 bases and J 6 bases; bases outside gene matches: 3. The CDR3 is CASSSTGINSPLHF. The CDR3 DNA reads TGTGCCAGCAGCTCGACAGGGATTAATTCACCCCTCCACTTT.

The chain links TRBV6-5 to TRBJ1-5, with D uncertain. This CDR3 spans 14 amino acids. Germline CDR1 MNHEY, CDR2 SVGAGI. The V end lost 6 bases, the J end lost 2 bases, and 11 bases lay between the germline ends. CDR3 sequence (DNA): TGTGCCAGCAGCCAGACCGGGGGCAATCAGCCCCAGCATTTT. It translates to CASSQTGGNQPQHF.

CDR3 bases: TGTGCCATCAGTGAGTCGGCCGAGCGGGGCTACACCTTC. The encoded protein is CAISESAERGYTF. The V gene is TRBV10-3, the J gene TRBJ1-2; no firm D call. Germline V lookup: CDR1 ENHRY, CDR2 SYGVKD. The V end was cut by 0 bases, the J end by 8 bases, with 10 bases between. CDR3 size: 13 residues.

The chain recombines TRBV3-1 (or the pseudogene TRBV3-2) with TRBJ2-5; perhaps TRBD2 as D (6 bases). Germline values: CDR1 LGHDT, CDR2 YNNKEL (reference sequence). CDR3 size: 16 residues. V lost 0 bases to trimming and J lost 5 bases, with 16 bases between them. As DNA, the CDR3 is TGTGCCAGCAGCCAAGAAGAAATCGGGAGTCTGGAGACCCAGTACTTC. It specifies CASSQEEIGSLETQYF.

This sequence joins TRBV11-3 and TRBJ1-6; 9 nucleotides align to TRBD1. Trimming at V came to 2 bases and at J to 6 bases, leaving 2 bases not matched to a gene. Germline V gene lookup returns CDR1 SGHNT and CDR2 YENEEA. CDR3 length: 15 residues. CDR3 sequence reads: CASSLWGQGNSPLHF. For the CDR3, the DNA is TGTGCCAGCAGCTTATGGGGACAGGGTAATTCACCCCTCCACTTT.

The gene calls are TRBV24-1 and TRBJ2-1, with TRBD1 matching 10 bases. From germline, CDR1 is KGHDR and CDR2 SFDVKD. The CDR3 totals 17 residues. Trimming cost V 4 bases and J 4 bases; bases outside gene matches: 9. The CDR3 DNA reads as TGTGCCACCAGTGACAAAATGACAGGGGGCTCATACAATGAGCAGTTCTTC. It specifies CATSDKMTGGSYNEQFF.

The chain links TRBV24-1 to TRBJ1-5, with TRBD1 identical over 9 bases. CDR1 is KGHDR, CDR2 SFDVKD, per germline. V lost 5 bases and J lost 3; bases outside the gene matches: 4. CDR3 length: 15 residues. The CDR3 reads CATSAGQGLNQPQHF. CDR3 sequence (DNA): TGTGCCACCAGTGCCGGACAGGGGCTCAATCAGCCCCAGCATTTT.

V and J are TRBV6-1 and TRBJ2-5; a possible D gene is TRBD1 (6 bases). The CDR3 runs to 13 residues. V lost 2 bases, J lost 7 bases, and 11 bases lay in between. Germline values: CDR1 MNHNS, CDR2 SASEGT. In nucleotides, the CDR3 is TGTGCCAGCAGTGAACAAGAAGGGGGGACCCAGTACTTC. It encodes CASSEQEGGTQYF.

Notes on this clone: The sample contains more than one DNA sequence encoding this CDR3. The rearrangement joins TRBV6-5 to TRBJ2-7, with D maybe TRBD1 (6 bases). Germline loops: CDR1 MNHEY, CDR2 SVGAGI. V was pared by 0 bases and J by 4 bases, with 13 bases between. CDR3 length equals 15 residues. CDR3 amino acids: CASSYSGQLVYEQYF. CDR3 coding DNA: TGTGCCAGCAGTTACTCCGGACAGCTCGTTTACGAGCAGTACTTC.

This chain connects TRBV6-5 to TRBJ2-5, with D tentatively TRBD1 (5 bases). The CDR3 contains 14 residues. The germline V and J ends were trimmed by 4 bases and 4 bases, with 13 bases remaining between them. Germline V lookup: CDR1 MNHEY, CDR2 SVGAGI. The CDR3 DNA follows: TGTGCCAGCAGTTTCCAGGGTATGGGAGAGACCCAGTACTTC. It yields the protein CASSFQGMGETQYF.

The chain has TRBV27 and TRBJ2-7, with a tentative D call TRBD1 (6 bases). The germline V and J ends were trimmed by 8 bases and 5 bases, with 16 bases remaining between them. Germline V gene lookup returns CDR1 MNHEY and CDR2 SMNVEV (reference sequence). The CDR3 extends over 13 amino acids. The DNA for the CDR3 is TGTGCCAGCCCCAAACAGGGTCTCCACGAGCAGTACTTC. Its translation: CASPKQGLHEQYF.

The chain's CDR3 is CASSLRASGGVDTQYF. CDR3 coding DNA: TGTGCCAGCAGCTTGAGGGCTAGCGGAGGGGTGGATACGCAGTATTTT. This chain connects TRBV5-6 to TRBJ2-3; TRBD2 aligns across 7 bases. With V trimmed by 1 base and J by 6 bases, 11 bases remained unmatched. CDR1 and CDR2 from the germline V gene are SGHDT and YYEEEE. The CDR3 contains 16 residues.

This clone has just one count. The chain uses TRBV5-4 and TRBJ2-7; 12 positions match TRBD1. J lost 7 bases, V lost 0 bases, and 8 bases had no gene match. The CDR3 extends over 16 amino acids. Germline V gene lookup returns CDR1 SGHNT and CDR2 YYREEE (reference sequence). The CDR3 region has the DNA TGTGCCAGCAGCTTGGCCCAGGGACAGGGGGCGGAAGAGCAGTACTTC. It encodes CASSLAQGQGAEEQYF.

The genes are TRBV24-1 and TRBJ1-5; the D is unclear. Trimming removed 4 bases at V and 0 bases at J, with 15 bases between. Germline V gene sequence: CDR1 KGHDR, CDR2 SFDVKD. The CDR3 consists of 17 residues. The CDR3 DNA sequence: TGTGCCACCAGTGAGTCCAAACCGGGAGATAGCAATCAGCCCCAGCATTTT. Residues: CATSESKPGDSNQPQHF.

CDR3 sequence (DNA): TGTGCCAGCAGCCAAGTGGGGGCGGGTGAGCAGTTCTTC. It is translated as CASSQVGAGEQFF. The chain has TRBV3-1 (or the pseudogene TRBV3-2) and TRBJ2-1; D may be TRBD1 (6 bases). V was cut by 1 base and J by 9 bases, with 10 bases left in between. The CDR3 has 13 residues. Germline-derived CDR1 and CDR2 are LGHDT and YNNKEL (reference sequence).

V usage is TRBV10-3 and J usage is TRBJ2-1; 11 nucleotides line up with TRBD1. Germline V CDR1 and CDR2: ENHRY, SYGVKD. After removal of 3 bases from V and 4 bases from J, the junction contained 2 bases not matched to a gene. CDR3 length equals 15 residues. The CDR3 coding sequence is TGTGCCATCAGTGACCGGGACAGGGGGTACAATGAGCAGTTCTTC. Its protein product is CAISDRDRGYNEQFF.